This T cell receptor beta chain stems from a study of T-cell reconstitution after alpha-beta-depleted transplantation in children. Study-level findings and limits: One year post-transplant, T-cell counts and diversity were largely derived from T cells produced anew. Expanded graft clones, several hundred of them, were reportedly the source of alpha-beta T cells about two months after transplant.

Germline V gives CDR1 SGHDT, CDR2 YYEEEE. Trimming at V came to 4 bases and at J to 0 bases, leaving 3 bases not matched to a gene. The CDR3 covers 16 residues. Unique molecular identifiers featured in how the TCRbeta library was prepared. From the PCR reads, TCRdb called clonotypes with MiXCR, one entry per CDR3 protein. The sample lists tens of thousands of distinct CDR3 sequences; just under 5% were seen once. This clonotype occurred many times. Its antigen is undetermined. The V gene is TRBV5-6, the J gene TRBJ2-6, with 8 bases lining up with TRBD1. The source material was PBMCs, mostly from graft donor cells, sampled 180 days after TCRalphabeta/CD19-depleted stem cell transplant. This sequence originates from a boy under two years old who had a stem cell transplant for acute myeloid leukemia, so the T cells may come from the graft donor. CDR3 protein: CASSPDRDSGANVLTF. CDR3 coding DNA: TGTGCCAGCAGCCCGGACAGGGACTCTGGGGCCAACGTCCTGACTTTC.